This TCR beta chain was observed in a study of PD-1 blockade in mismatch repair-deficient tumors. Looked up from germline, CDR1 is WNHNN and CDR2 is SYGVQD (reference sequence). The V end lost 3 bases, the J end lost 1 base, and 7 bases lay between the germline ends. This CDR3 contains 13 residues. Sequencing was performed with immunoSEQ multiplex PCR; in TCRdb, only in-frame clones are kept and a portion is missing. Here the sample spans some 130,000 clones, around nine tenths being singletons. The sample holds a few counts of this clone. The chain recombines TRBV10-1 with TRBJ2-7; D ambiguous. The source of this sequence is an adult with mismatch repair-deficient cancer. Sequences were derived from peripheral blood, sampled 70 to 72 weeks after starting pembrolizumab. CDR3 protein: CASSEQGSYEQYF. The CDR3 DNA is TGCGCCAGCAGTGAACAAGGGTCCTACGAGCAGTACTTC.